This T cell receptor (beta chain) was recorded in a study of blood T cell repertoires in COVID-19. Overall study context: PBMCs, B-cell-depleted T cells, or T cells were the source of the cDNA or gDNA that made up the material.

Clones were sequenced by immunoSEQ multiplex PCR, and TCRdb holds only the in-frame ones, with some missing. The table lists hundreds of thousands of clones, about nine tenths of them singletons. Between the trimmed V and J ends, which lost 3 bases and 5 bases, there was a span of 13 bases. Germline values: CDR1 LNHDA, CDR2 SQIVND (reference sequence). The CDR3 extends over 14 amino acids. This TCR derives from a middle-aged woman who had recovered from COVID-19. The rearrangement uses TRBV19 and TRBJ1-1; possible D gene TRBD1, 5 bases. The specimen sequenced was PBMCs or T cells enriched from blood (not recorded which). The CDR3 nucleotides read TGTGCCAGTAGTATGGAGGGGTTGCGGACTGAAGCTTTCTTT. Amino acid sequence: CASSMEGLRTEAFF.